The next 20 T cell receptor beta chains were all read from a single sample in a study of T cell repertoires in cytomegalovirus infection. TCRdb called the reads again in MiXCR, with one record for every CDR3 protein. Among fewer than 200,000 distinct CDR3 sequences listed, around 14% were seen once. Specimen: PBMCs. All receptors come from a human donor in good health (CMV status not recorded). Some clones in this sample may be carry-over from other donors' samples.

This clonotype was recorded many times. V and J are TRBV7-9 and TRBJ1-5; D ambiguous. The CDR3 has 12 amino acids. Germline values: CDR1 SEHNR, CDR2 FQNEAQ (reference sequence). Between the trimmed V and J ends, which lost 5 bases and 5 bases, there was a span of 7 bases. This chain's CDR3 is CASSLEHQPQHF. CDR3 in DNA: TGTGCCAGCAGCCTTGAGCATCAGCCCCAGCATTTT.

The chain employs TRBV19 and TRBJ1-1; no clear D. Between the trimmed V and J ends, which lost 4 bases and 5 bases, there was a span of 17 bases. The CDR3 loop spans 15 amino acids. Germline loops: CDR1 LNHDA, CDR2 SQIVND (reference sequence). CDR3: CASSSRVLSGTEAFF. For the CDR3, the DNA is TGTGCCAGTAGTAGCCGGGTTTTGTCGGGTACTGAAGCTTTCTTT.

The CDR3 spells CASSPPGDEQFF. Written as DNA, the CDR3 is TGTGCCAGCAGCCCCCCGGGGGATGAGCAGTTCTTC. J is TRBJ2-1 and V is TRBV5-6; D is possibly TRBD2 (6 bases). The V end was cut by 4 bases, the J end by 8 bases, with 10 bases between. Germline CDR1 and CDR2: SGHDT and YYEEEE. This CDR3 is 12 amino acids long.

Ten or more counts support this clonotype. The chain employs TRBV19 and TRBJ1-1; D gene unclear. This CDR3 comprises 15 residues. The ends were cut back, 7 bases at V and 0 bases at J, with 15 bases in the middle. The germline V gene encodes CDR1 LNHDA and CDR2 SQIVND (reference sequence). In DNA, the CDR3 is TGTGCCAGTACCCTAACCCCGGTGATGAACACTGAAGCTTTCTTT. It encodes CASTLTPVMNTEAFF.

This clonotype was recorded at least ten times. The chain employs TRBV24-1 and TRBJ1-5; D uncertain. The CDR3 sequence is 18 residues long. V lost 3 bases, J lost 6 bases, and 23 bases lay in between. CDR1 and CDR2 (germline): KGHDR, SFDVKD. The CDR3 coding sequence is TGTGCCACCAGTGATACTACCGGGAGCGGTCAAAGCGGTCAGCCCCAGCATTTT. Translated, it gives CATSDTTGSGQSGQPQHF.

V is TRBV12-3 or TRBV12-4 and J is TRBJ1-2; no clear D gene. V lost 2 bases, J lost 3 bases, and 13 bases lay in between. The length of the CDR3 is 15 residues. Written as DNA, the CDR3 is TGTGCCAGCAGTTTATCAGGCCAGCGAGACTATGGCTACACCTTC. Translating it yields CASSLSGQRDYGYTF.

The CDR3 region is CASSISGTVYEQYF. The DNA of the CDR3 is TGTGCCAGTAGTATTTCCGGGACAGTCTACGAGCAGTACTTC. This rearrangement joins TRBV19 to TRBJ2-7; 7 nucleotides match TRBD1. Germline CDR1 reads LNHDA; CDR2 reads SQIVND (reference sequence). The V gene end was trimmed by 3 bases and the J gene end by 3 bases; junction bases not matched to a gene: 5. The CDR3 has 14 amino acids.

This clonotype was seen a single time. The rearrangement links TRBV18 to TRBJ2-1; 8 positions agree with TRBD2. Germline loops: CDR1 KGHSH, CDR2 LQKENI. CDR3 length: 15 amino acids. The ends lost 2 bases at V and 5 bases at J; junction bases unmatched: 5. In DNA form, the CDR3 reads TGTGCCAGCTCACCAATCGGGAGGGCCGACAATGAGCAGTTCTTC. This translates into CASSPIGRADNEQFF.

Concerning this clonotype: This may be a read error: a much more frequent sequence differs by one nucleotide. The chain recombines TRBV2 with TRBJ1-5; 9 positions match TRBD1. CDR3 size: 15 residues. The germline CDR1 and CDR2 sequences are SNHLY and FYNNEI. CDR3 region: CASVLIDRGDQPRHF. Here the CDR3 DNA reads TGTGCCAGCGTCTTAATTGACAGGGGGGATCAGCCCCGGCATTTT. The variable domain in full, completed from reference TRBV2 and TRBJ1-5, reads EPEVTQTPSHQVTQMGQEVILRCVPISNHLYFYWYRQILGQKVEFLVSFYNNEISEKSEIFDDQFSVERPDGSNFTLKIRSTKLEDSAMYFCASVLIDRGDQPRHFGDGTRLSIL.

The J gene is TRBJ2-2, the V gene TRBV5-4; unclear D gene. The CDR3 loop spans 14 amino acids. Germline values: CDR1 SGHNT, CDR2 YYREEE (reference sequence). Trimming took 2 bases from V and 7 from J, leaving 12 bases between them. CDR3 coding DNA: TGTGCCAGCAGCTTCAACACCGGCGGCGGGGAGCTGTTTTTT. It yields the protein CASSFNTGGGELFF. The variable domain in full, completed from reference TRBV5-4 and TRBJ2-2, reads ETGVTQSPTHLIKTRGQQVTLRCSSQSGHNTVSWYQQALGQGPQFIFQYYREEENGRGNFPPRFSGLQFPNYSSELNVNALELDDSALYLCASSFNTGGGELFFGEGSRLTVL.

V is TRBV28 and J is TRBJ1-2, with D possibly being TRBD1 (5 bases). The CDR3 runs to 11 residues. V dropped 4 bases and J dropped 8 bases, with 8 bases sitting between them. Germline CDR1 is MDHEN and CDR2 is SYDVKM. The CDR3 spells CASSWGDGYTF. The CDR3 region has the DNA TGTGCCAGCAGTTGGGGGGACGGCTACACCTTC.

This clonotype was counted many times. J is TRBJ1-1 and V is TRBV7-2; tentatively, D is TRBD1 (5 bases). The germline V gene encodes CDR1 SGHTA and CDR2 FQGNSA. The CDR3 is made up of 15 amino acids. V was clipped by 5 bases and J by 1 base, with 14 bases between them. The CDR3 is CASSPGTWGNTEAFF. The CDR3 DNA sequence: TGTGCCAGCAGCCCGGGGACCTGGGGGAACACTGAAGCTTTCTTT.

This clonotype was counted ten times or more. The chain has TRBV2 and TRBJ1-1; 7 positions match TRBD1. Germline lookup yields CDR1 SNHLY and CDR2 FYNNEI. Germline trimming cut 6 bases from V and 2 bases from J; bases unmatched to any gene: 3. CDR3 length: 13 residues. In DNA form, the CDR3 reads TGTGCCAGCAGGGGGGACAGCAACACTGAAGCTTTCTTT. It codes for CASRGDSNTEAFF.

This clonotype was seen only a few times. The CDR3 protein is CSVIAGYYGYTF. CDR3 sequence (DNA): TGCAGCGTTATAGCGGGCTACTATGGCTACACCTTC. The chain is built from TRBV29-1 and TRBJ1-2; no reliable D call. Germline assignment: CDR1 SQVTM and CDR2 ANQGSEA. CDR3 size: 12 residues. The germline V and J ends were trimmed by 5 bases and 3 bases, with 10 bases remaining between them.

This clonotype was counted ten times or more. The chain joins TRBV12-3 or TRBV12-4 to TRBJ2-3, with 11 positions matching TRBD2. Trimming took 5 bases from V and 2 from J; bases not matched to a gene: 3. The CDR3 sequence is 15 residues long. Written as DNA, the CDR3 is TGTGCCAGCAGTCAGACTAGCGGGGCCACAGATACGCAGTATTTT. Translated, it gives CASSQTSGATDTQYF.

There are many counts of this clonotype. The DNA for the CDR3 is TGTGCCAGCAGGCCCGGACTAGCGGGGGGATACAATGAGCAGTTCTTC. This sequence encodes CASRPGLAGGYNEQFF. This chain uses TRBV7-9 with TRBJ2-1, with TRBD2 matching 14 bases. This CDR3 has 16 residues. The V gene's germline CDR1 is SEHNR and CDR2 FQNEAQ (reference sequence). J gave up 4 bases and V 6 bases, and 5 bases lay outside the gene matches.

This clonotype was detected a few times. The V gene is TRBV27, the J gene TRBJ1-1; the match to TRBD1 covers 7 bases. The CDR3 covers 12 residues. From germline, CDR1 is MNHEY and CDR2 SMNVEV (reference sequence). V was pared by 5 bases and J by 6 bases, with 3 bases of the junction left unmatched. The CDR3 region has the DNA TGTGCCAGCAGTAAAGGGACAGCTGAAGCTTTCTTT. Its protein product is CASSKGTAEAFF.

V usage is TRBV2 and J usage is TRBJ1-2; D not certain. Trimming left V 2 bases short and J 8 bases short, with 9 bases between. CDR3 length: 12 amino acids. Germline CDR1 SNHLY, CDR2 FYNNEI. The CDR3 region is CASSERGIGYTF. CDR3 in DNA: TGTGCCAGCAGTGAAAGAGGGATAGGCTACACCTTC.

The chain couples TRBV2 to TRBJ1-1; 10 nucleotides match TRBD1. Trimming at V came to 11 bases and at J to 2 bases, leaving 11 bases not matched to a gene. The CDR3 sequence is 15 residues long. Per the germline V gene, CDR1 is SNHLY and CDR2 is FYNNEI. DNA of the CDR3: TGTGCCGTCCGGGACAGGGGAACGTTAAACACTGAAGCTTTCTTT. Residues: CAVRDRGTLNTEAFF.

This clonotype was observed a handful of times. The chain joins TRBV20-1 to TRBJ2-3; D may be TRBD2 (6 bases). The length of the CDR3 is 15 residues. Germline values: CDR1 DFQATT, CDR2 SNEGSKA (reference sequence). Trimming cost V 5 bases and J 1 base, with 16 bases left between them. CDR3 DNA: TGCAGTGCTCAGTTGGGGGAGGCACGCACAGATACGCAGTATTTT. It yields the protein CSAQLGEARTDTQYF.